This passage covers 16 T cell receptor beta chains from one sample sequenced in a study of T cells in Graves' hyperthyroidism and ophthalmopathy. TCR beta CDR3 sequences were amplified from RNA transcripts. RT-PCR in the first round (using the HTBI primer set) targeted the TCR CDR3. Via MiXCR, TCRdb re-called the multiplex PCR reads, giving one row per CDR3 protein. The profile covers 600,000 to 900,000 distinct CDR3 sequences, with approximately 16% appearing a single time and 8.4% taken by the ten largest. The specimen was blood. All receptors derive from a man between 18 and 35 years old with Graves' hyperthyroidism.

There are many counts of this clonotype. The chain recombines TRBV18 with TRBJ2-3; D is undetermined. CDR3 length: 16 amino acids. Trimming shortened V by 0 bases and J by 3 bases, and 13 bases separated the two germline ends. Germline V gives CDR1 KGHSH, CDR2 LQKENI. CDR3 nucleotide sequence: TGTGCCAGCTCACCACCGGGTAGGCAGGCTACAGATACGCAGTATTTT. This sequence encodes CASSPPGRQATDTQYF.

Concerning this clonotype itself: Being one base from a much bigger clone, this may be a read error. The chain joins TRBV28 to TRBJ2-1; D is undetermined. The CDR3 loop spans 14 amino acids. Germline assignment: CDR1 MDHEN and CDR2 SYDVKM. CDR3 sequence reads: CASSLINIGNEQLF. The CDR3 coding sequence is TGTGCCAGCAGTTTAATAAATATTGGGAATGAGCAGCTCTTC.

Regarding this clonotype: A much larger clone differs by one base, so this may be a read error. CDR3 sequence reads: CARSDRTSGFTDTQYF. In nucleotides, the CDR3 is TGTGCCAGGAGCGATCGGACTAGCGGATTCACAGATACGCAGTATTTT. This chain joins TRBV11-3 and TRBJ2-3; 10 bases match TRBD2. This CDR3 spans 16 amino acids. Looked up from germline, CDR1 is SGHNT and CDR2 is YENEEA. V lost 9 bases, J lost 2 bases, and 11 bases stayed unmatched.

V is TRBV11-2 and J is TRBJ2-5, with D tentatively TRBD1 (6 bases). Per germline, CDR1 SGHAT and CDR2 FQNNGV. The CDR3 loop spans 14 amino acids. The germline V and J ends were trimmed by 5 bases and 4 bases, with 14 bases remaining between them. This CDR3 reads CASSRTGTGETQYF. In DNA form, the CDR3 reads TGTGCCAGCAGCCGCACAGGGACGGGAGAGACCCAGTACTTC.

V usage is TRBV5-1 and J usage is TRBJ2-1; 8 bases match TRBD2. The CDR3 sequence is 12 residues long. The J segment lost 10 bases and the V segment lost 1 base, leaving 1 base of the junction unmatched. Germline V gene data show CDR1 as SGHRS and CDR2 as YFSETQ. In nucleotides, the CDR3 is TGCGCCAGCAGCTTGTCTAGCGGGGAGCAGTTCTTC. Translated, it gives CASSLSSGEQFF. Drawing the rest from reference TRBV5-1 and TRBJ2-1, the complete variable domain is KAGVTQTPRYLIKTRGQQVTLSCSPISGHRSVSWYQQTPGQGLQFLFEYFSETQRNKGNFPGRFSGRQFSNSRSEMNVSTLELGDSALYLCASSLSSGEQFFGPGTRLTVL.

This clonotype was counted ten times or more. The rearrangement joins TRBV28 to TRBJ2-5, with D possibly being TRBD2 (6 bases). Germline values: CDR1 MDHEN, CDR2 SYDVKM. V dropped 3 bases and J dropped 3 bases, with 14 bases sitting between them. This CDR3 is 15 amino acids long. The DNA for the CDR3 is TGTGCCAGCAGTTTGAAGAACTGGGAGGAAGAGACCCAGTACTTC. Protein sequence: CASSLKNWEEETQYF.

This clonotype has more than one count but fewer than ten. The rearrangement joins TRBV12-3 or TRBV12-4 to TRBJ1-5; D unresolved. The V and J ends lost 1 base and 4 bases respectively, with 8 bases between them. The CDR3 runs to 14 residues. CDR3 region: CASSLEAENQPQHF. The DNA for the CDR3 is TGTGCCAGCAGTTTAGAGGCGGAAAATCAGCCCCAGCATTTT.

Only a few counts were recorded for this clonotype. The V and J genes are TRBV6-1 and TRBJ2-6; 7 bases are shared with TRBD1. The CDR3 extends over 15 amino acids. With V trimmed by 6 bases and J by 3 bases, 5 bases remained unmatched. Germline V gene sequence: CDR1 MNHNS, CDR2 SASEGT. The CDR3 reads CASSSDRVGANVLTF. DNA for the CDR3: TGTGCCAGCAGCTCCGACAGGGTTGGGGCCAACGTCCTGACTTTC.

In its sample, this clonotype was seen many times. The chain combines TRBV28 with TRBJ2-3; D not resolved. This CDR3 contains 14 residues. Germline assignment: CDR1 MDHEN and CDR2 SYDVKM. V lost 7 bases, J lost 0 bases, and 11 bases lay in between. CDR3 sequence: CASKGPLSTDTQYF. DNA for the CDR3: TGTGCCAGCAAAGGTCCTCTGAGCACAGATACGCAGTATTTT.

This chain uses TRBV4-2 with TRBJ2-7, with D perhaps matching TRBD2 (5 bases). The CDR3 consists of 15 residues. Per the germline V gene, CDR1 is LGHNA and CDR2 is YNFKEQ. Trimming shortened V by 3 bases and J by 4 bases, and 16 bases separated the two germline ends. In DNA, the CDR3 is TGTGCCAGCAGCCAGGGGAGCGCTATAAAGTACGAGCAGTACTTC. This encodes CASSQGSAIKYEQYF.

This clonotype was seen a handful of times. Here the CDR3 reads CASSTLGGTGADEQYF. CDR3 in DNA: TGTGCCAGTAGTACATTAGGTGGGACGGGTGCGGATGAGCAGTACTTC. This chain links TRBV19 with TRBJ2-7, with D perhaps being TRBD1 or TRBD2 (5 bases each). The V gene's germline CDR1 is LNHDA and CDR2 SQIVND (reference sequence). This CDR3 comprises 16 residues. V gave up 4 bases and J gave up 7 bases, with 23 bases separating them.

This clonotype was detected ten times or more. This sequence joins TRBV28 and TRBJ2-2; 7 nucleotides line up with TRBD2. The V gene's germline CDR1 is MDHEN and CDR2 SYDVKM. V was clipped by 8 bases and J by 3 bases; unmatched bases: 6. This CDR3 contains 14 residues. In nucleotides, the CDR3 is TGTGCCAGCTTGACTAGCTACTACACCGGGGAGCTGTTTTTT. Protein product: CASLTSYYTGELFF.

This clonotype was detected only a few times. CDR3 coding DNA: TGTGCCAGCTTTGAGGGGGCGGGAGAGACTCCGGAGACCCAGTACTTC. Its translation: CASFEGAGETPETQYF. This sequence joins TRBV25-1 and TRBJ2-5; D could derive from TRBD1 or TRBD2 (7 bases each). The germline V and J ends were trimmed by 8 bases and 5 bases, with 24 bases remaining between them. Germline CDR1 MGHDK, CDR2 SYGVNS. CDR3 size: 16 residues.

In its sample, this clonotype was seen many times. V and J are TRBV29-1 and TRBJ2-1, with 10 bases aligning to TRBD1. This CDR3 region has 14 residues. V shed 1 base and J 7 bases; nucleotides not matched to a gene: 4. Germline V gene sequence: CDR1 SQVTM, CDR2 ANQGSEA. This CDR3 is CSVEGRTGGNEQFF. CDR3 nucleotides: TGCAGCGTTGAAGGAAGGACAGGGGGGAATGAGCAGTTCTTC.

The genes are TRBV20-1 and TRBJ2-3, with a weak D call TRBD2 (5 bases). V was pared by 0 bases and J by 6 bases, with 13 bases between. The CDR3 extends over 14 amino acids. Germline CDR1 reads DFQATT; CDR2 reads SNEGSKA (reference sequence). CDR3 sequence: CSARDRRASDTQYF. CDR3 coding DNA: TGCAGTGCTAGAGATAGGCGGGCTAGCGATACGCAGTATTTT.

CDR3 sequence reads: CASSLLGKREGWGETQYF. CDR3 coding DNA: TGTGCCAGCAGTTTATTGGGAAAGCGGGAGGGCTGGGGGGAGACCCAGTACTTC. The chain uses TRBV28 and TRBJ2-5; 10 bases fit TRBD2. Germline CDR1 MDHEN, CDR2 SYDVKM. This CDR3 has 18 residues. With 1 base clipped from V and 5 bases from J, the junction kept 13 bases outside the gene matches. The variable domain in full, with the rest retrieved from reference TRBV28 and TRBJ2-5, is DVKVTQSSRYLVKRTGEKVFLECVQDMDHENMFWYRQDPGLGLRLIYFSYDVKMKEKGDIPEGYSVSREKKERFSLILESASTNQTSMYLCASSLLGKREGWGETQYFGPGTRLLVL.